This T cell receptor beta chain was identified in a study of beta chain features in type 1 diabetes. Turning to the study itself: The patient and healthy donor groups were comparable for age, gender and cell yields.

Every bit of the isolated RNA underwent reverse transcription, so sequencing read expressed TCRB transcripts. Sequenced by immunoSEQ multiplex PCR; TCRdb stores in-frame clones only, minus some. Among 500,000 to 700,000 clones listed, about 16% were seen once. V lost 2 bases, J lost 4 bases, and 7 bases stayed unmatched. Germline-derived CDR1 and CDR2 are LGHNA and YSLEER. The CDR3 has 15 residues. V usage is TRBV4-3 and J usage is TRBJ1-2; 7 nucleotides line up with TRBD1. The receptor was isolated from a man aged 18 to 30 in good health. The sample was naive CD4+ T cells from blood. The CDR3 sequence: CASSQRDREGYGYTF. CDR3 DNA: TGCGCCAGCAGCCAACGCGACAGGGAAGGCTATGGCTACACCTTC.